These T cell receptor beta chains were read from a single sample in a study of post-analysis software for immune sequencing data. TCRdb analysed the PCR reads with MiXCR anew, one entry per CDR3 protein. The sample has about 540,000 distinct CDR3 sequences; approximately 31% are singletons. Sequenced material: blood. Source of these receptors: a girl aged 2-17 years with multiple sclerosis. Both conserved end residues are part of each CDR3. Fields, in order: J gene, V gene, D gene, clone size, CDR3 DNA, CDR3 protein. A D gene is named only where the DNA matches it firmly. Rows give clone size only sometimes, using once, few, many, or a class for an expanded clone.

>TRBJ2-1|TRBV25-1|TRBD2|NA
TGTGCCAGCATGGCGGGGGTCTACAATGAGCAGTTCTTC
CASMAGVYNEQFF
>TRBJ1-4|TRBV28|NA|few
TGTGCCAGCTCCCTTACAGGGAATGCTAATGAAAAACTGTTTTTT
CASSLTGNANEKLFF
>TRBJ1-5|TRBV3-1|NA|NA
TGTGCCAGCAGCCAAGTACAAGGGGGGAGTCAGCCCCAGCATTTT
CASSQVQGGSQPQHF
>TRBJ2-5|TRBV3-1|TRBD1|few
TGTGCCAGCAGCCCTGGACAGGGGACCCAAGAGACCCAGTACTTC
CASSPGQGTQETQYF
>TRBJ1-2|TRBV29-1|NA|NA
TGCAGCGTTGTTCGGCAGGGGATGGATGGCTACACCTTC
CSVVRQGMDGYTF
>TRBJ2-4|TRBV9|NA|few
TGTGCCAGCAGCGTAATCGGGACTGCCATTCAGTACTTC
CASSVIGTAIQYF
>TRBJ2-1|TRBV4-2|TRBD2|NA
TGTGCCAGCAGCCAAGAAGCCTCGGGACTAGGAGGCGATGAGCAGTTCTTC
CASSQEASGLGGDEQFF
>TRBJ2-1|TRBV4-1|NA|few
TGCGCCAGCAGCCAAGATCTAGGGGCACAGGTCAATGAGCAGTTCTTC
CASSQDLGAQVNEQFF
>TRBJ2-7|TRBV7-8|NA|NA
TGTGCCAGCAGCTTAGCGCACAAAGATTACGAGCAGTACTTC
CASSLAHKDYEQYF
>TRBJ2-3|TRBV20-1|TRBD2|many
TGCAGTGCTAGAGGTTCTGGACTAGCTGGAGCAGATACGCAGTATTTT
CSARGSGLAGADTQYF
>TRBJ1-2|TRBV2|TRBD1|few
TGTGCCACCCCCGGGACAGCAATCTATGGCTACACCTTC
CATPGTAIYGYTF
>TRBJ2-5|TRBV7-2|TRBD2|NA
TGTGCCAGCAGTAAAAATCCGGGACTAGCGGGGGGAAATTACCAAGAGACCCAGTACTTC
CASSKNPGLAGGNYQETQYF
>TRBJ1-5|TRBV20-1|NA|once
TGCAGTGCTAGGACCGACATTAGCAATCAGCCCCAGCATTTT
CSARTDISNQPQHF
>TRBJ2-5|TRBV7-2|TRBD1|NA
TGTGCCAGCAGTGCGAACGTTGGACAGGGGGAAGAGACCCAGTACTTC
CASSANVGQGEETQYF
>TRBJ2-1|TRBV25-1|TRBD1|NA
TGTGCCAGCAGTGACCCAACAGGGGGCCCCGACAATGAGCAGTTCTTC
CASSDPTGGPDNEQFF
>TRBJ2-1|TRBV12-3/TRBV12-4|NA|few
TGTGCCAGCAGTTTATCATCGGGTCCCAATGAGCAGTTCTTC
CASSLSSGPNEQFF
>TRBJ2-1|TRBV7-3|TRBD2|NA
TGTGCCAGCAGCGATAGAGCGGGGGCGGGGATCAATGAGCAGTTCTTC
CASSDRAGAGINEQFF
>TRBJ2-4|TRBV6-6|NA|few
TGTGCCAGCAGCCCTACCGACGGAAAGCTGGCCAAAAACATTCAGTACTTC
CASSPTDGKLAKNIQYF
>TRBJ2-7|TRBV29-1|TRBD1|NA
TGCAGCGTGGACGGGACAGACGAGCAGTACTTC
CSVDGTDEQYF
>TRBJ2-3|TRBV19|NA|NA
TGTGCCAGTCGGGACCGGAAAAGGACAGATACGCAGTATTTT
CASRDRKRTDTQYF
>TRBJ2-3|TRBV29-1|NA|NA
TGCAGCGTGCAGGGACCGAATCAGCCCCAGTATTTT
CSVQGPNQPQYF
>TRBJ2-1|TRBV6-5|NA|few
TGTGCCAGCAGTTACACAGTCCTGGCGGGGTTCTACAATGAGCAGTTCTTC
CASSYTVLAGFYNEQFF
>TRBJ2-5|TRBV6-1|TRBD2|few
TGTGCCAGCAGGGGACTAAATCAAGAGACCCAGTACTTC
CASRGLNQETQYF
>TRBJ1-4|TRBV20-1|TRBD1|NA
TGCAGTGCTATCGGACAGGGGGCGCAAAGTAATGAAAAACTGTTTTTT
CSAIGQGAQSNEKLFF
>TRBJ1-5|TRBV19|NA|few
TGTGCCAGTAGTTTCTTTGGGATCCGCAATCAGCCCCAGCATTTT
CASSFFGIRNQPQHF
>TRBJ1-2|TRBV9|NA|few
TGTGCCAGCAGCGAGACGGGACGGGCCGGGGGGCGCTACACCTTC
CASSETGRAGGRYTF
>TRBJ2-3|TRBV12-3/TRBV12-4|NA|NA
TGTGCCAGCAGTTTACTGGCTAGAGCCGGCGCAGATACGCAGTATTTT
CASSLLARAGADTQYF
>TRBJ2-1|TRBV5-1|NA|few
TGCGCCAGCGGCCCAACAGGGAGGAATGAGCAGTTCTTC
CASGPTGRNEQFF
>TRBJ2-5|TRBV20-1|NA|NA
TGCAGTGCTAGAGATCGAACGGGGGCCATTCAAGAGACCCAGTACTTC
CSARDRTGAIQETQYF
>TRBJ2-1|TRBV5-1|TRBD2|NA
TGCGCCAGCAGCGCCGGGACTAGAGACAATGAGCAGTTCTTC
CASSAGTRDNEQFF
>TRBJ2-7|TRBV20-1|NA|NA
TGCAGTGTCCCCAAGGCTAGCTCCCCTATCTACGAGCAGTACTTC
CSVPKASSPIYEQYF
>TRBJ1-2|TRBV9|NA|NA
TGTGCCAGCAGCTCCCCCGGGGGGGGTCCCGGTTATGGCTACACCTTC
CASSSPGGGPGYGYTF
>TRBJ1-5|TRBV6-5|TRBD1|once
TGTGCCAGCAGACAACAGGGGGCAGTCGATCAGCCCCAGCATTTT
CASRQQGAVDQPQHF
>TRBJ1-2|TRBV29-1|NA|few
TGCAGCGTTGGTGCAGGGATTGGCTATGGCTACACCTTC
CSVGAGIGYGYTF
>TRBJ2-5|TRBV7-8|TRBD2|NA
TGTGCCAGCAGCTTAAGCGGACTAGCGGGGGGGCTGCAGACCCAGTACTTC
CASSLSGLAGGLQTQYF
>TRBJ2-7|TRBV20-1|NA|many
TGCAGTGCGGAATATAGCGGATTCTCCTACGAGCAGTACTTC
CSAEYSGFSYEQYF
>TRBJ2-4|TRBV4-2|NA|NA
TGTGCCAGCAGCCTCCATCCCGGGGGTGGGATAAACATTCAGTACTTC
CASSLHPGGGINIQYF
>TRBJ2-1|TRBV4-2|NA|few
TGTGCCAGCAGCCAACTAGGTGGGGGGAAATACAATGAGCAGTTCTTC
CASSQLGGGKYNEQFF
>TRBJ2-3|TRBV6-6|NA|many
TGTGCCAGCAGTTCTACCGAGGGGTCTAGCACAGATACGCAGTATTTT
CASSSTEGSSTDTQYF
>TRBJ2-3|TRBV20-1|TRBD2|NA
TGCAGTGCTAGGCGGGGGACTAGTGGCTTTATAGGGACGCAGTATTTT
CSARRGTSGFIGTQYF
>TRBJ2-5|TRBV5-1|NA|few
TGCGCCAGCAGCGGCCGGGACACAATCAATGAGCAGTACTTC
CASSGRDTINEQYF
>TRBJ1-1|TRBV20-1|NA|NA
TGCAGTGCAGCAATCAACACTGAAGCTTTCTTT
CSAAINTEAFF
>TRBJ2-3|TRBV6-6|TRBD1|NA
TGTGCCAGCAGCCCTGGGACAGAGCGCACAGATACGCAGTATTTT
CASSPGTERTDTQYF
>TRBJ2-5|TRBV7-2|TRBD1|NA
TGTGCCAGCCGGGACAGGGGGCCCGGGAAGGAGACCCAGTACTTC
CASRDRGPGKETQYF
>TRBJ2-7|TRBV11-2|NA|NA
TGTGCCAGCAGCTTAATTCGGACAGAAGCCTACGAGCAGTACTTC
CASSLIRTEAYEQYF
>TRBJ2-3|TRBV24-1|NA|few
TGTGCCACCAGTGATACCAGGAGCCAGGCAGCAGATACGCAGTATTTT
CATSDTRSQAADTQYF
>TRBJ1-1|TRBV6-6|NA|NA
TGTGCCAGCAGTTTGGAGGCCCCGGGGGGCACTGAAGCTTTCTTT
CASSLEAPGGTEAFF
>TRBJ2-1|TRBV5-1|TRBD1|NA
TGCGCCAGCAGCTTGGGCCAGGGGGCACGCTATGATGAGCAGTTCTTC
CASSLGQGARYDEQFF
>TRBJ2-3|TRBV15|NA|NA
TGTGCCACCAGCAGGAGGGGACGTACAGATACGCAGTATTTT
CATSRRGRTDTQYF
>TRBJ1-6|TRBV20-1|NA|NA
TGCAGTGCGACCCGGGACGGGCCAGGGGCCCTCCACTTT
CSATRDGPGALHF
>TRBJ1-6|TRBV19|NA|NA
TGTGCCAGTAGGGACCGGGACGCCTACTCCTATAATTCACCCCTCCACTTT
CASRDRDAYSYNSPLHF
>TRBJ1-5|TRBV18|TRBD1|NA
TGTGCCAGCTCACCACTCCCTCAGGGGGCGTATAGCAATCAGCCCCAGCATTTT
CASSPLPQGAYSNQPQHF
>TRBJ2-7|TRBV6-6|TRBD2|few
TGTGCCAGCAGTTACCGGGGGGACGAGCAGTACTTC
CASSYRGDEQYF
>TRBJ2-7|TRBV5-4|NA|NA
TGTGCCAGCAGCTTGGCCCTTACTCGACAACGCGAGCAGTACTTC
CASSLALTRQREQYF
>TRBJ2-1|TRBV18|NA|NA
TGTGCCAGCTCACCTGGAAGAGCCCATGAGCAGTTCTTC
CASSPGRAHEQFF